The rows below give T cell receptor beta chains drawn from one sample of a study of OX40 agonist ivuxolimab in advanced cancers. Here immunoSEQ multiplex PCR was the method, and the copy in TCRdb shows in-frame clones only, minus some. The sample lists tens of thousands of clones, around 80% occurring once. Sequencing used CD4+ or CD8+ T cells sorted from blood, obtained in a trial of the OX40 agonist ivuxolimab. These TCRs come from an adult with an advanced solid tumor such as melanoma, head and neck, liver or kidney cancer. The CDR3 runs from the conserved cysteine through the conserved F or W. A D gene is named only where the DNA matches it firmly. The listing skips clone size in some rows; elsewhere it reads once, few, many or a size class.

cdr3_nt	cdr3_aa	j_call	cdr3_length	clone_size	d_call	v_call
TGCAGCGTTAGGGACTTCGGGGATTACAATGAGCAGTTCTTC	CSVRDFGDYNEQFF	TRBJ2-1	14	NA	NA	TRBV29-1
TGTGCCAGCAGCCTCGAGGCAGGGCAAGAGACCCAGTACTTC	CASSLEAGQETQYF	TRBJ2-5	14	NA	NA	TRBV28
TGTGCCAGTAGTATGTCAGCGAGGACAGGGGCCAATGAGCAGTTCTTC	CASSMSARTGANEQFF	TRBJ2-1	16	NA	TRBD1	TRBV19
TGTGCCAGCAGCTTCCCAGGGTTGTACAATGAGCAGTTCTTC	CASSFPGLYNEQFF	TRBJ2-1	14	NA	NA	TRBV7-9
TGTGCCAGCAGCTTGGGACTAGCGGGAGGTCGGCGCACCAATGAGCAGTTCTTC	CASSLGLAGGRRTNEQFF	TRBJ2-1	18	once	TRBD2	TRBV5-4
TGTGCCAGCAGCCTTGACGACTACAATGAGCAGTTCTTC	CASSLDDYNEQFF	TRBJ2-1	13	NA	NA	TRBV5-6
TGTGCCAGCAGCCGTATTAAGGGTGAAAAGCTGCAGTTCTTC	CASSRIKGEKLQFF	TRBJ2-1	14	NA	NA	TRBV7-9
TGTGCCAGCAGTTTATTGGCGGGAGAAGGTGAGCAGTTCTTC	CASSLLAGEGEQFF	TRBJ2-1	14	NA	TRBD2	TRBV28
TGTGCCACCAGCAGAGGAGCAGGGGGCTCTCAGCCCCAGCATTTT	CATSRGAGGSQPQHF	TRBJ1-5	15	NA	TRBD1	TRBV15
TGTGCCAGCAGCACCCGGCCCGGATCTGGCAACAATGAGCAGTTCTTC	CASSTRPGSGNNEQFF	TRBJ2-1	16	NA	NA	TRBV6-4
TGCGCCAGCAGCCACGACTTAATTGTCGATTCTGGGGCCAACGTCCTGACTTTC	CASSHDLIVDSGANVLTF	TRBJ2-6	18	NA	NA	TRBV4-1
TGTGCCATCAGACTGGGACAGAATAATTCACCCCTCCACTTT	CAIRLGQNNSPLHF	TRBJ1-6	14	once	TRBD1	TRBV10-3
TGTGCCAGCAGCTCAGGGGGTAGCAATCAGCCCCAGCATTTT	CASSSGGSNQPQHF	TRBJ1-5	14	NA	TRBD1	TRBV28
TGTGCCAGCAGTGGTCTAATTTCGAACACTGAAGCTTTCTTT	CASSGLISNTEAFF	TRBJ1-1	14	NA	NA	TRBV2
TGTGCCAGCAGAGGAGGCTACGAGCAGTACTTC	CASRGGYEQYF	TRBJ2-7	11	NA	NA	TRBV6-1
TGTGCCAGCAGTTCTTGGGGTAGGGCCACTAATCAGCCCCAGCATTTT	CASSSWGRATNQPQHF	TRBJ1-5	16	NA	NA	TRBV6-5
TGTGCCAGCAGCTGGTCGGCGGGGGCCAATGAGCAGTTCTTC	CASSWSAGANEQFF	TRBJ2-1	14	NA	NA	TRBV7-9
TGTGCCAGCAGCTTAACCTCAGGGGGGGAGCTGTTTTTT	CASSLTSGGELFF	TRBJ2-2	13	NA	NA	TRBV7-6
TGTGCCAGCAGCCCCCAGGGGGCCTACGAGCAGTACTTC	CASSPQGAYEQYF	TRBJ2-7	13	NA	TRBD1	TRBV9
TGTGCCAGCACCTTCGCTAACTATGGCTACACCTTC	CASTFANYGYTF	TRBJ1-2	12	NA	NA	TRBV6-1
TGCGCCAGCAGTTCACCACTAGCTAGCACAGATACGCAGTATTTT	CASSSPLASTDTQYF	TRBJ2-3	15	NA	NA	TRBV10-1
TGTGCCAGCAGTGGCCAGGACAGGGCCTCCTACGAGCAGTACTTC	CASSGQDRASYEQYF	TRBJ2-7	15	NA	TRBD1	TRBV6-1
TGTGCCAGCAGCTTCGCGGGCCGGGGAAACACCATATATTTT	CASSFAGRGNTIYF	TRBJ1-3	14	NA	NA	TRBV7-2
TGTGCCAGCAGTCCCCTAGAGGGCGGGGAGCTGTTTTTT	CASSPLEGGELFF	TRBJ2-2	13	NA	NA	TRBV28
TGTGCCAGCAGTGAAATGCGAGTCCCCGGGGCCAACGTCCTGACTTTC	CASSEMRVPGANVLTF	TRBJ2-6	16	NA	NA	TRBV2
TGTGCCAGCAGCTCGGGACAGGCGCCCTCTGGGGCCAACGTCCTGACTTTC	CASSSGQAPSGANVLTF	TRBJ2-6	17	NA	TRBD1	TRBV25-1
TGTGCCATCCAACCGGGGACAGGGCTGGGCGGGAGGCCTCAGGGAGATACGCAGTATTTT	CAIQPGTGLGGRPQGDTQYF	TRBJ2-3	20	NA	NA	TRBV28
TGTGCCATCAGTGGAACGACAGGGAGGGGAGGCTACACCTTC	CAISGTTGRGGYTF	TRBJ1-2	14	NA	TRBD1	TRBV10-3
TGTGCCAGCAAACTTGGACTAGCGGGAGCATATGAGCAGTTCTTC	CASKLGLAGAYEQFF	TRBJ2-1	15	NA	TRBD2	TRBV5-8
TGTGCCAGCAGTTACCCTGGGACGCCCCTCACACATGAGCAGTTCTTC	CASSYPGTPLTHEQFF	TRBJ2-1	16	once	NA	TRBV6-8
TGTGCCAGTAGTTGGCCAACGAACACTGAAGCTTTCTTT	CASSWPTNTEAFF	TRBJ1-1	13	NA	NA	TRBV19
TGTGCCAGCAGCGGCGGGTCCTACAATGAGCAGTTCTTC	CASSGGSYNEQFF	TRBJ2-1	13	NA	NA	TRBV5-4
TGTGCCAGCAGCCAAACAGGGGACTATGGCTACACCTTC	CASSQTGDYGYTF	TRBJ1-2	13	once	TRBD1	TRBV5-5
TGTGCCAGCAGCCTACAGAATAACTATGGCTACACCTTC	CASSLQNNYGYTF	TRBJ1-2	13	NA	NA	TRBV6-5
TGTGCCAGTAGTCGAGGGGCGGGGGAGACCCAGTACTTC	CASSRGAGETQYF	TRBJ2-5	13	NA	NA	TRBV19
TGTGCCAGCAGTGAATTTCGGGGCGACACACTGTACAATGAGCAGTTCTTC	CASSEFRGDTLYNEQFF	TRBJ2-1	17	NA	NA	TRBV25-1
TGTGCCAGCGCGGGACAGGGTGTCGAGACCCAGTACTTC	CASAGQGVETQYF	TRBJ2-5	13	once	TRBD1	TRBV6-5
TGTGCCAGCAGCTTAACGGGAGGGGCCGAGCAGTACTTC	CASSLTGGAEQYF	TRBJ2-7	13	NA	TRBD2	TRBV7-3
TGTGCCAGCTCACCACAGGGGGCAGGGACTGAAGCTTTCTTT	CASSPQGAGTEAFF	TRBJ1-1	14	NA	TRBD1	TRBV18
TGTGCCAGCAGCGTCTCCTCAGGGAACACTGAAGCTTTCTTT	CASSVSSGNTEAFF	TRBJ1-1	14	NA	NA	TRBV9
TGCGCCAGCAGTGGCCTGCCAGACACAGATACGCAGTATTTT	CASSGLPDTDTQYF	TRBJ2-3	14	NA	NA	TRBV10-2
TGTGCCAGCAGCTTAGGGGGTACTGGAAACACCATATATTTT	CASSLGGTGNTIYF	TRBJ1-3	14	NA	NA	TRBV11-3
TGTGCCATCAGTGATTCCGGGACATCGAACACCGGGGAGCTGTTTTTT	CAISDSGTSNTGELFF	TRBJ2-2	16	NA	NA	TRBV10-3
TGTGCCAGCAACAAACATAATAGCAATCAGCCCCAGCATTTT	CASNKHNSNQPQHF	TRBJ1-5	14	NA	NA	TRBV27